This TCR beta chain derives from a study of blood T cell repertoires in COVID-19 (TCRdb year 2020). For context, the study as a whole: Samples from collaborators originated in the United States, Italy and Spain and spanned both the acute and convalescent phases of COVID-19. The prospective study material was composed of cDNA or gDNA derived from T cells, B-cell-depleted T cells, or PBMCs. Deeply sampled blood TCRbeta repertoires from subjects exposed to, actively infected with, or recovered from COVID-19 were included in the dataset. The repertoires were released in a freely available public database intended as a resource for research on the immune response to SARS-CoV-2. The samples were drawn from the first 160 participants of the ongoing ImmuneRACE study and from 950 to 1,500 subjects provided by 6 global collaborators. The sample metadata nearly always contained a de-identified subject ID, COVID-19 status, age in years and sex. Where available, HLA class I and class II types were obtained from metadata supplied by the sample provider rather than from assay-based typing.

Another Seattle source contributed samples from volunteer blood donors who had recovered from COVID-19. Collaborating institutions collected whole blood in K2EDTA tubes following their own protocols. For TCRbeta analysis, collaborators shipped samples in one of three forms: frozen whole blood, isolated PBMCs, or DNA extracted from either of those sample types. As regards this clone: There is no known antigen for this receptor. The input lacks base qualities; no much larger clone sits a single base away.

TCRbeta CDR3 regions were amplified from genomic DNA using the immunoSEQ Assay, a bias-controlled multiplex PCR. Concerning the study's data processing: Nucleated cell counts per sample were estimated from amplification of reference gene primers within the assay. To quantify the absolute abundance of each unique TCRbeta CDR3 rearrangement, sequence reads were collapsed and filtered. For each sample, productive Simpson clonality was calculated as the square root of Simpson's diversity index over productive rearrangements. In TCRdb, the immuneACCESS table is reduced to in-frame sequences with V and J assigned. These tables do not hold every clone; where another copy was compared, an unresolved V gene accounts for under half, and the others remain unexplained. V and J calls and clone size are given by that table; D and trimming were obtained from the DNA. This sample lists around 270,000 clones; 88% were detected once. The biggest ten clones account for 3.5% to 4.5% of the sample.

Broader findings and caveats from the paper: The quantity of clinical and demographic metadata differed by source and by participant and was supplied without curation.

Sequences LNHDA (CDR1) and SQIVND (CDR2) are obtained from the germline V gene (reference sequence). The CDR3 starts with the cysteine, ends with the phenylalanine, and has 12 residues. The kept DNA is CDR3 alone, 36 bases in frame from the first base. Trimming costs V 3 bases and J 7 bases, and their ends lie 9 bases apart. The V and J segments used are TRBV19 and TRBJ1-1; no D segment can be confidently identified. Sequenced input: peripheral blood. The clonotype originates from a man in his fifties or sixties who had recovered from COVID-19. The DNA sequence reads TGTGCCAGTAGTATTCCGGGGAATGAAGCTTTCTTT. Translated, this is CASSIPGNEAFF.